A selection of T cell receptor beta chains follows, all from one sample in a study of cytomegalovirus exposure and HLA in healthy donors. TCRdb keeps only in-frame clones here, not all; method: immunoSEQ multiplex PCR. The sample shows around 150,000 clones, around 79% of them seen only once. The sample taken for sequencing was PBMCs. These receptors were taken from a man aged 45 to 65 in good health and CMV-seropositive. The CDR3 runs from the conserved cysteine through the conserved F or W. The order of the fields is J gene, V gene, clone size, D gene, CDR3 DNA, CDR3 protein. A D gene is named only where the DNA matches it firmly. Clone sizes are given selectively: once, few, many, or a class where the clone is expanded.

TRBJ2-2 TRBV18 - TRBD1 TGTGCCAGCTCACCCTCGGACAGGGGAGCGGGGGAGCTGTTTTTT CASSPSDRGAGELFF
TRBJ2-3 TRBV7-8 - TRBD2 TGTGCCAGCAGCTCACAAACTAGCGGAGGGGATACGCAGTATTTT CASSSQTSGGDTQYF
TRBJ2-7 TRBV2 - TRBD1 TGTGCCAGCACCCGGGACAGCTACGAGCAGTACTTC CASTRDSYEQYF
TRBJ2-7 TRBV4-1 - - TGCGCCAGCAGCCAGGGGACGGACAGCTCCTACGAGCAGTACTTC CASSQGTDSSYEQYF
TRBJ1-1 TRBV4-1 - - TGCGCCAGCAGCCAAGGGACGGGGACACCGAACACTGAAGCTTTCTTT CASSQGTGTPNTEAFF
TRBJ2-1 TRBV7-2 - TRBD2 TGTGCCAGCAGCTTACGACGGGAGGACAAGCAGTTCTTC CASSLRREDKQFF
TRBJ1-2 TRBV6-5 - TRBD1 TGTGCCAGCAGACGCGGGACAGGGAGCGGCTACACCTTC CASRRGTGSGYTF
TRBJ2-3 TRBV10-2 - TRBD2 TGCGCCAGCATTGAGACCCAGACTAGCGGGACAGATACGCAGTATTTT CASIETQTSGTDTQYF
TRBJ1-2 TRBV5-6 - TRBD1 TGTGCCAGCAGGATTGGGCCCGGGACAGATCGTTTCCCGTATGGCTACACCTTC CASRIGPGTDRFPYGYTF
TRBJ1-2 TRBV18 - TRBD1 TGTGCCAGCTCAGGGACAGGCGACGGTGGCTACACCTTC CASSGTGDGGYTF
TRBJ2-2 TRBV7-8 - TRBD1 TGTGCCAGCAGCAGCAGGGGGCCGACCGGGGAGCTGTTTTTT CASSSRGPTGELFF
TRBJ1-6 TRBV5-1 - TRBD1 TGCGCCAGCAGCCCCGGACAGGGAAATTCACCCCTCCACTTT CASSPGQGNSPLHF
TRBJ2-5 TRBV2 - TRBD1 TGTGCCAGCAGTGAAGACAGGGGGCTAGAGACCCAGTACTTC CASSEDRGLETQYF
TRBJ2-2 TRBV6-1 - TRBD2 TGTGCCAGCAGTGATCCAATTTTACGGAGCGGGACGAACACCGGGGAGCTGTTTTTT CASSDPILRSGTNTGELFF
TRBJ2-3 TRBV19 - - TGTGCCAGTCACGGGGCAGATACGCAGTATTTT CASHGADTQYF
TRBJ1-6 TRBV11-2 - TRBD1 TGTGCCAGCAGCCAGGGACCAGGGGGCTATAATTCACCCCTCCACTTT CASSQGPGGYNSPLHF
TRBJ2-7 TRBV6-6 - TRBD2 TGTGCCAGCAGTCGTCGGACTAGCGTGAGCTACGAGCAGTACTTC CASSRRTSVSYEQYF
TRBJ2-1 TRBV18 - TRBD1 TGTGCCAGCTCACTTGGACAGGTCAATGTCAATGAGCAGTTCTTC CASSLGQVNVNEQFF
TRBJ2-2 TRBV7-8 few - TGTGCCAGCAGCACCGGACAGTCCTACACCGGGGAGCTGTTTTTT CASSTGQSYTGELFF
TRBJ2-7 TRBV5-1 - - TGCGCCAGCAGCTTGGAACCACAGATCTACGAGCAGTACTTC CASSLEPQIYEQYF
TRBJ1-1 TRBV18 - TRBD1 TGTGCCAGCTCACCCACAGGGGCTGGGGCTGGCACTGAAGCTTTCTTT CASSPTGAGAGTEAFF
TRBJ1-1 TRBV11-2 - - TGTGCCAGCAGCTCGGACAGTCACACTGAAGCTTTCTTT CASSSDSHTEAFF
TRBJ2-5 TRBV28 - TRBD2 TGTGCCAGCAGTTTCCCCGGACTAGTACGAAAGACCCAGTACTTC CASSFPGLVRKTQYF
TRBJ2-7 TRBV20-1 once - TGCGGAGTCCAGGGGATCGGAGAGCAGTACTTC CGVQGIGEQYF
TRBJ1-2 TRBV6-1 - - TGTGCCAGCAGTGAAGCCGCAGGTGCAGGAACTAACTATGGCTACACCTTC CASSEAAGAGTNYGYTF
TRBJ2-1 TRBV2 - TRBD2 TGTGCCAGCATTGGGACTAGCGGGACACTCAATGAGCAGTTCTTC CASIGTSGTLNEQFF
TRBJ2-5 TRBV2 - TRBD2 TGTGCCAGCAAGCCGAGCGGGAGCGGAGAGACCCAGTACTTC CASKPSGSGETQYF
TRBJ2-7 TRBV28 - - TGTGCCAGCAGTATGCAGGGGCCGACCCTATCCTACGAGCAGTACTTC CASSMQGPTLSYEQYF
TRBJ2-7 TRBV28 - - TGTGCCAGCAGTTTCGACGGGTACGAGCAGTACTTC CASSFDGYEQYF
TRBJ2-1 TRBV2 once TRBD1 TGTGCCAGCAGATCGACAGGGGATTCCTACAATGAGCAGTTCTTC CASRSTGDSYNEQFF
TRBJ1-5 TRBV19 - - TGTGCCAGTAAAGGAGGGGAAGAGGCCCAGCATTTT CASKGGEEAQHF
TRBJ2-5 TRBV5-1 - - TGCGCCAGCAGCCTGGGCGCAGGCGCGTCACAAGAGACCCAGTACTTC CASSLGAGASQETQYF
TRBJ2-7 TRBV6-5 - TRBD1 TGTGCCAGCAATCGACAGGGGGCGCGATACGAGCAGTACTTC CASNRQGARYEQYF
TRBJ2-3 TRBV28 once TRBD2 TGTGCCAGCAGTTTTCTAGCGGGGTTCACAGATACGCAGTATTTT CASSFLAGFTDTQYF
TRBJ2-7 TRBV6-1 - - TGTGCCAGCAGTGGGACGGGGATATCCTACGAGCAGTACTTC CASSGTGISYEQYF
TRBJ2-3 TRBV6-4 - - TGTGCCAGCAGTCACAGGGCGGAGACCACAGATACGCAGTATTTT CASSHRAETTDTQYF
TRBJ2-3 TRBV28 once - TGTGCCAGCAGTCGGGCCGGGACACCAAGGAGTGATACGCAGTATTTT CASSRAGTPRSDTQYF
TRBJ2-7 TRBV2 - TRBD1 TGTGCCAGCAGCCCTAGGACAGGATTCTACTACGAGCAGTACTTC CASSPRTGFYYEQYF
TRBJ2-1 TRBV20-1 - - TGCAGTGTTGGCGGATACAATGAGCAGTTCTTC CSVGGYNEQFF
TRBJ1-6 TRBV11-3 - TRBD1 TGTGCCAGCAGCTCCGGACGGGACAGGAGTTCACCCCTCCACTTT CASSSGRDRSSPLHF
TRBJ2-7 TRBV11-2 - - TGTGCCAGCAGCTTATCAGGACAGTTATACGAGCAGTACTTC CASSLSGQLYEQYF
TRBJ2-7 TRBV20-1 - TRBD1 TGCAGTGCTGCGGACAGGGCAGAGCAGTACTTC CSAADRAEQYF
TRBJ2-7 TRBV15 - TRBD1 TGTGCCACCAGCAAGGACAGGGGGGCGTACGAGCAGTACTTC CATSKDRGAYEQYF
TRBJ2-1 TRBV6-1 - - TGTGCCAGCAGGATCCAACCGGGGTCCTACAATGAGCAGTTCTTC CASRIQPGSYNEQFF
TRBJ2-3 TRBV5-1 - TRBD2 TGCGCCAGCAGCTTGGACGGGAGGGCCCCAGATACGCAGTATTTT CASSLDGRAPDTQYF
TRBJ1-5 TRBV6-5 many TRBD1 TGTGCCAGCCGTAAGACAGGGGATAGCAATCAGCCCCAGCATTTT CASRKTGDSNQPQHF
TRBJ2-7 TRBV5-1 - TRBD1 TGCGCCAGCAGCTTTGACAGGGAAAATAGAGAGCAGTACTTC CASSFDRENREQYF
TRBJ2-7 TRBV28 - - TGTGCCAGCAGTGGATCGGGACAACAGTCCTACGAGCAGTACTTC CASSGSGQQSYEQYF
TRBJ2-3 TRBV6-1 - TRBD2 TGTGCCAGCAGTGACCGGGGCGCGGGAGAATGGTATAAAGATACGCAGTATTTT CASSDRGAGEWYKDTQYF
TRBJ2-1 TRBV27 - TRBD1 TGTGCCAGCAGTTCCACCGGGACAGTAGACAATGAGCAGTTCTTC CASSSTGTVDNEQFF
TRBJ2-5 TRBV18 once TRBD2 TGTGCCAGCTCAGCGACTAGCGCAGAGACCCAGTACTTC CASSATSAETQYF